A selection of T cell receptor beta chains follows, all from one sample in a study of OX40 agonist ivuxolimab in advanced cancers. Clones were sequenced by immunoSEQ multiplex PCR, and TCRdb holds only the in-frame ones, with some missing. Here the sample spans about 80,000 clones, around 94% being singletons. The sequences come from CD4+ or CD8+ T cells sorted from blood, collected in a trial of the OX40 agonist ivuxolimab. The source is an adult with an advanced solid tumor such as melanoma, head and neck, liver or kidney cancer. The CDR3 runs from the conserved cysteine through the conserved F or W. Each record gives: J gene, clone size, V gene, D gene, CDR3 protein, CDR3 DNA. D genes are given only for firm matches. Clone size, where shown, is once, few, many, or a class for clones that have expanded.

TRBJ2-1,once,TRBV28,-,CASTPFRGYNEQFF,TGTGCCAGCACCCCCTTCCGCGGGTACAATGAGCAGTTCTTC
TRBJ2-7,-,TRBV13,-,CASSSSYEQYF,TGTGCCAGCTCGAGCTCCTACGAGCAGTACTTC
TRBJ1-5,-,TRBV7-2,-,CASSLGQEYSNQPQHF,TGTGCCAGCAGCCTTGGGCAGGAGTATAGCAATCAGCCCCAGCATTTT
TRBJ2-7,-,TRBV30,-,CAWSVLSSALSYEQYF,TGTGCCTGGAGTGTACTATCTAGCGCCCTCTCCTACGAGCAGTACTTC
TRBJ2-5,-,TRBV5-6,TRBD1,CASSTGTALPQYF,TGTGCCAGCAGTACCGGGACAGCTTTGCCCCAGTACTTC
TRBJ2-7,-,TRBV27,-,CASSLTGPLNEQYF,TGTGCCAGCAGTTTAACAGGGCCGTTAAACGAGCAGTACTTC
TRBJ2-3,-,TRBV9,-,CASSVGTGTDTQYF,TGTGCCAGCAGCGTAGGGACTGGCACAGATACGCAGTATTTT
TRBJ1-1,-,TRBV23-1,-,CASSQPVENTEAFF,TGCGCCAGCAGTCAGCCCGTGGAGAACACTGAAGCTTTCTTT
TRBJ1-1,-,TRBV28,-,CASSFTGSNTEAFF,TGTGCCAGCAGTTTTACAGGGTCGAACACTGAAGCTTTCTTT
TRBJ2-5,-,TRBV9,-,CASSFRGGDETQYF,TGTGCCAGCAGCTTCAGGGGGGGAGACGAGACCCAGTACTTC